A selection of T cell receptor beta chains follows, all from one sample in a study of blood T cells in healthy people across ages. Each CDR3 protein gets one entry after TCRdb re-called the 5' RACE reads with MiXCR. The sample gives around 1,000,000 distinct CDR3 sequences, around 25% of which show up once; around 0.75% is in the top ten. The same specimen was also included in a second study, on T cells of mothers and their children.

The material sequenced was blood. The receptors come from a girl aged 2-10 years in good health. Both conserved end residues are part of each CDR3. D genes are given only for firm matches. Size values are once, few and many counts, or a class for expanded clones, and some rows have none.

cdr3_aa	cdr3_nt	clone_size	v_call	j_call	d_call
CASSYLPGVGNTIYF	TGTGCCAGCAGTTATCTCCCGGGCGTCGGAAACACCATATATTTT	.	TRBV12-3/TRBV12-4	TRBJ1-3	.
CASKGQSTYEQYF	TGTGCCAGCAAGGGACAGTCGACCTACGAGCAGTACTTC	few	TRBV3-1	TRBJ2-7	TRBD1
CSARAARDGNTIYF	TGCAGTGCTAGAGCGGCCAGGGATGGAAACACCATATATTTT	once	TRBV20-1	TRBJ1-3	.
CASSLAPFLPELFF	TGTGCCAGCAGCTTAGCGCCGTTCCTACCCGAACTGTTTTTT	.	TRBV7-2	TRBJ1-4	.
CASSQDPNLNTEAFF	TGTGCCAGCAGCCAAGACCCGAATCTGAACACTGAAGCTTTCTTT	.	TRBV4-2	TRBJ1-1	.
CSARGGGDEQFF	TGCAGTGCTAGGGGCGGGGGGGATGAGCAGTTCTTC	.	TRBV20-1	TRBJ2-1	TRBD2
CASSSQGGGELFF	TGTGCCAGCAGTTCCCAAGGGGGCGGGGAGCTGTTTTTT	.	TRBV28	TRBJ2-2	.
CASAGGRREKLFF	TGTGCCAGCGCCGGAGGGCGACGGGAAAAACTGTTTTTT	.	TRBV6-5	TRBJ1-4	.
CSVYVTGSHEQYF	TGCAGCGTATATGTTACAGGGTCCCACGAGCAGTACTTC	.	TRBV29-1	TRBJ2-7	.
CASSVRRGFEQYF	TGTGCCAGCAGTGTCCGACGGGGTTTCGAGCAGTACTTC	few	TRBV28	TRBJ2-7	.
CASNLSPDSPNSNQPQHF	TGTGCCAGCAACCTTTCCCCAGACAGTCCCAATAGCAATCAGCCCCAGCATTTT	.	TRBV28	TRBJ1-5	.
CASSFGLFEAFF	TGTGCCAGCAGCTTCGGACTCTTTGAAGCTTTCTTT	.	TRBV7-3	TRBJ1-1	.
CACSSGANVLTF	TGTGCCTGCTCCTCTGGGGCCAACGTCCTGACTTTC	.	TRBV12-3/TRBV12-4	TRBJ2-6	.
CASSQDLSRPDTQYF	TGCGCCAGCAGCCAAGACCTCAGTCGGCCAGATACGCAGTATTTT	.	TRBV4-3	TRBJ2-3	.
CASSFLSDSSTDTQYF	TGTGCCAGCAGTTTCCTCTCCGATTCTAGCACAGATACGCAGTATTTT	once	TRBV27	TRBJ2-3	.
CASSLVQGSSGNTIYF	TGTGCCAGCAGCTTAGTTCAGGGGAGCTCTGGAAACACCATATATTTT	few	TRBV7-9	TRBJ1-3	.
CASRLLAGGRNEQFF	TGTGCCAGCAGGCTACTAGCGGGAGGGCGCAATGAGCAGTTCTTC	.	TRBV14	TRBJ2-1	TRBD2
CAISGRVEETQYF	TGTGCCATCAGTGGTAGGGTTGAAGAGACCCAGTACTTC	.	TRBV10-3	TRBJ2-5	.
CSPSRDRGTEAFF	TGCAGCCCATCCCGGGACAGGGGCACTGAAGCTTTCTTT	few	TRBV29-1	TRBJ1-1	TRBD1
CASSQGQGYEQFF	TGCGCCAGCAGCCAAGGACAGGGGTATGAGCAGTTCTTC	.	TRBV4-1	TRBJ2-1	TRBD1
CASSFPGSNYGYTF	TGTGCCAGCAGCTTCCCGGGATCCAACTATGGCTACACCTTC	few	TRBV7-8	TRBJ1-2	.
CASSLGQQHGYTF	TGTGCCAGCAGCCTCGGACAGCAGCATGGCTACACCTTC	few	TRBV13	TRBJ1-2	.
CASSQGTSANEQFF	TGTGCCAGCTCACAGGGGACTAGCGCCAATGAGCAGTTCTTC	.	TRBV18	TRBJ2-1	TRBD2
CASSAGETGANVLTF	TGCGCCAGCAGTGCAGGGGAAACTGGGGCCAACGTCCTGACTTTC	.	TRBV10-1	TRBJ2-6	.
CASSIRSGYDEQYF	TGTGCCAGCAGCATAAGGTCAGGGTATGACGAGCAGTACTTC	.	TRBV14	TRBJ2-7	.
CASRSRTVTYEQYF	TGCGCCAGCAGATCCCGGACGGTCACCTACGAGCAGTACTTC	.	TRBV5-1	TRBJ2-7	.
CASSPLAGATDTQYF	TGTGCCAGCAGCCCCTTAGCGGGGGCGACAGATACGCAGTATTTT	many	TRBV7-3	TRBJ2-3	TRBD2
CASSSLIGGLYEQYF	TGTGCCAGCAGCTCGTTAATCGGGGGACTTTACGAGCAGTACTTC	.	TRBV7-8	TRBJ2-7	.
CASSIRLSARQPQHF	TGTGCCAGCAGTATCCGCTTGAGCGCTCGTCAGCCCCAGCATTTT	.	TRBV28	TRBJ1-5	.
CASSPGDVNTEAFF	TGTGCCAGCAGCCCGGGGGATGTGAACACTGAAGCTTTCTTT	once	TRBV12-3/TRBV12-4	TRBJ1-1	.
CASSLRVMNTEPFF	TGTGCCAGCAGTTTACGGGTAATGAACACTGAACCCTTCTTT	.	TRBV12-3/TRBV12-4	TRBJ1-1	.
CASRRATGLAAKTQYF	TGTGCCAGCAGGAGAGCCACCGGACTAGCGGCTAAGACCCAGTACTTC	few	TRBV27	TRBJ2-5	TRBD2
CASSFVGTEQFF	TGTGCCAGCAGCTTCGTCGGGACTGAGCAGTTCTTC	few	TRBV7-9	TRBJ2-1	.
CASSPGGRGEQYF	TGTGCCAGCAGCCCGGGGGGAAGAGGAGAGCAGTACTTC	many	TRBV12-3/TRBV12-4	TRBJ2-7	TRBD2
CSAGTTGSGSTAYNEQFF	TGCAGTGCTGGGACCACGGGTAGCGGGAGTACCGCCTACAATGAGCAGTTCTTC	few	TRBV20-1	TRBJ2-1	TRBD2
CASSISGTWSSYEQYF	TGTGCCAGCAGCATATCCGGGACGTGGAGCTCCTACGAGCAGTACTTC	.	TRBV6-2/TRBV6-3	TRBJ2-7	.
CSVTGLTGELFF	TGCAGCGTGACAGGGTTGACCGGGGAGCTGTTTTTT	few	TRBV29-1	TRBJ2-2	TRBD1
CATSRSADQETQYF	TGTGCCACCAGCAGATCGGCAGACCAAGAGACCCAGTACTTC	.	TRBV15	TRBJ2-5	.
CASRPPPGQDNYEQYF	TGTGCCAGCAGGCCCCCTCCGGGACAGGACAACTACGAGCAGTACTTC	.	TRBV7-9	TRBJ2-7	TRBD1
CASKTGTSTYNEQFF	TGTGCCAGCAAAACCGGGACTAGTACGTACAATGAGCAGTTCTTC	few	TRBV6-1	TRBJ2-1	TRBD2